Listed here are 8 T cell receptor beta chains from one sample, sequenced in a study of CD8+ T cells in alopecia areata (dated by TCRdb to 2017 to 2018). Preparation of the library involved the immunoSEQ multiplex PCR assay. To provide template for TCR sequencing, every sample had RNA extracted and reverse transcribed into cDNA. Here the immuneACCESS table is served through TCRdb, limited to in-frame sequences with V and J called. Missing clones are a known gap in these copies; in checked studies unresolved V genes cover under half, and the rest lacks a known reason. This sample comprises roughly 120,000 clones, roughly two fifths of them detected only once. Approximately 3.1% of the sample comes from the top ten. Sequences were obtained from CD4+ T cells sorted from blood. Receptors were obtained from a human donor with alopecia areata.

The chain joins TRBV9 to TRBJ2-1; 7 bases fit TRBD1. Germline values: CDR1 SGDLS, CDR2 YYNGEE. Trimming took 1 base from V and 4 from J; bases not matched to a gene: 2. CDR3 size: 14 residues. DNA for the CDR3: TGTGCCAGCAGCGTACAGGACAGGTACAATGAGCAGTTCTTC. It yields the protein CASSVQDRYNEQFF.

The V and J genes are TRBV5-1 and TRBJ1-1; D is undetermined. V dropped 1 base and J dropped 5 bases, with 12 bases sitting between them. CDR3 size: 14 residues. Germline V lookup: CDR1 SGHRS, CDR2 YFSETQ. CDR3 DNA sequence: TGCGCCAGCAGCTTGTCAGGTTATGGGACTGAAGCTTTCTTT. Translation gives CASSLSGYGTEAFF. The complete variable domain, with remaining parts taken from reference TRBV5-1 and TRBJ1-1, reads KAGVTQTPRYLIKTRGQQVTLSCSPISGHRSVSWYQQTPGQGLQFLFEYFSETQRNKGNFPGRFSGRQFSNSRSEMNVSTLELGDSALYLCASSLSGYGTEAFFGQGTRLTVV.

This clone turned up a few times. The chain employs TRBV29-1 and TRBJ2-7; a weak D match, TRBD1 (6 bases). Trimming cost V 4 bases and J 0 bases, with 10 bases left between them. Germline CDR1 SQVTM, CDR2 ANQGSEA. The length of the CDR3 is 13 residues. CDR3 amino acids: CSVGQALSYEQYF. Written as DNA, the CDR3 is TGCAGCGTTGGACAGGCCCTCTCCTACGAGCAGTACTTC.

Only a few counts were recorded for this clone. The chain recombines TRBV10-3 with TRBJ2-1, with D hard to call. This CDR3 is built from 14 residues. Germline lookup yields CDR1 ENHRY and CDR2 SYGVKD. V was clipped by 0 bases and J by 8 bases, with 11 bases between them. The CDR3 region has the DNA TGTGCCATCAGTGAGTCACTACTGGTCGATGAGCAGTTCTTC. It codes for CAISESLLVDEQFF.

The chain links TRBV29-1 to TRBJ1-3, with TRBD1 matching over 7 bases. CDR1 is SQVTM, CDR2 ANQGSEA, per germline. V lost 0 bases to trimming and J lost 3 bases; unmatched junction nucleotides: 11. The CDR3 consists of 17 residues. The CDR3 is CSVEDRHQGGVGNTIYF. The DNA for the CDR3 is TGCAGCGTTGAAGATCGCCACCAGGGGGGCGTTGGAAACACCATATATTTT.

This clone was detected a few times. This CDR3 reads CSVENTRGQGVGTDTQYF. In nucleotides, the CDR3 is TGCAGCGTTGAAAACACCCGAGGACAGGGGGTAGGAACAGATACGCAGTATTTT. J is TRBJ2-3 and V is TRBV29-1; 10 nucleotides line up with TRBD1. Germline V gives CDR1 SQVTM, CDR2 ANQGSEA. The junction had 14 bases not matched to a gene; V was cut back by 2 bases and J by 3 bases. The length of the CDR3 is 18 residues.

This clone was counted between two and nine times. This chain uses TRBV27 with TRBJ1-5; D is unclear. Germline V gives CDR1 MNHEY, CDR2 SMNVEV (reference sequence). CDR3 size: 12 residues. Trimming left V 5 bases short and J 5 bases short, with 7 bases between. CDR3 sequence: CASSGRDQPQHF. In nucleotides, the CDR3 is TGTGCCAGCAGTGGTAGGGATCAGCCCCAGCATTTT.

V usage is TRBV28 and J usage is TRBJ1-2; no reliable D call. Germline V gene sequence: CDR1 MDHEN, CDR2 SYDVKM. The V gene lost 11 bases and the J gene lost 0 bases, with 7 bases spanning the gap. This CDR3 spans 11 amino acids. CDR3 sequence (DNA): TGTGCCGCAGGACCTAACTATGGCTACACCTTC. It is translated as CAAGPNYGYTF.